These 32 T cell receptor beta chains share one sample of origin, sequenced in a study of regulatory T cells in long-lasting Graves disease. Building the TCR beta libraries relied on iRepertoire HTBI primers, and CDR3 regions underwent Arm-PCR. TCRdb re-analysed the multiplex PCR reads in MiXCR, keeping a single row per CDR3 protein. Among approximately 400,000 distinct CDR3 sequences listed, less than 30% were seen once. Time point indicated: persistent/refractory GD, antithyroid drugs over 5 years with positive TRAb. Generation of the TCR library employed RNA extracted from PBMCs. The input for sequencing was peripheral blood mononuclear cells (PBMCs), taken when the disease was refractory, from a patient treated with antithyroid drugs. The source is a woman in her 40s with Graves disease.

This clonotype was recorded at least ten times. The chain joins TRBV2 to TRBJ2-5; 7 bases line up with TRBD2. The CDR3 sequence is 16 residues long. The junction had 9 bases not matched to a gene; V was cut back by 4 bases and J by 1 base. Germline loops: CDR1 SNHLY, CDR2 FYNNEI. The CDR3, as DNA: TGTGCCAGCAGTGTGGGAGGGGCGACCCCCCAAGAGACCCAGTACTTC. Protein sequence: CASSVGGATPQETQYF.

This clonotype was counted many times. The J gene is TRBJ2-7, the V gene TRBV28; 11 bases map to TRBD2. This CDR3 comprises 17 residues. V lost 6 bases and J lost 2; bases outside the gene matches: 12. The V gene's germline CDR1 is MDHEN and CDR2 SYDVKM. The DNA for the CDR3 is TGTGCCAGCAGCCCTATCGTGACTAGCGGGACTCCCTACGAGCAGTACTTC. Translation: CASSPIVTSGTPYEQYF.

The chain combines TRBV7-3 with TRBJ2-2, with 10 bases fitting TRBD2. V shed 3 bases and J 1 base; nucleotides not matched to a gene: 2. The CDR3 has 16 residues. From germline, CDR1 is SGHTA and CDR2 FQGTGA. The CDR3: CASSFRTSGNTGELFF. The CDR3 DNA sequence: TGTGCCAGCAGCTTCAGGACTAGCGGGAACACCGGGGAGCTGTTTTTT.

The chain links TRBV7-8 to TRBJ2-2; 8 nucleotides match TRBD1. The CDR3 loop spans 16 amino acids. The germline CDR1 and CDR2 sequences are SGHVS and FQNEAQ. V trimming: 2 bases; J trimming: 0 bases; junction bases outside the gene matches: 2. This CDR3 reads CASSLRDRPNTGELFF. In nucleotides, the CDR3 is TGTGCCAGCAGCTTAAGGGACAGGCCGAACACCGGGGAGCTGTTTTTT.

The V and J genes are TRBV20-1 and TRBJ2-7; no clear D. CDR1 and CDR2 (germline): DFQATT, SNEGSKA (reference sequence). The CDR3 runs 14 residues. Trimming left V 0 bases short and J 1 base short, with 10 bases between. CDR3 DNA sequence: TGCAGTGCTAGAGATCATCGCCGATCCTACGAGCAGTACTTC. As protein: CSARDHRRSYEQYF.

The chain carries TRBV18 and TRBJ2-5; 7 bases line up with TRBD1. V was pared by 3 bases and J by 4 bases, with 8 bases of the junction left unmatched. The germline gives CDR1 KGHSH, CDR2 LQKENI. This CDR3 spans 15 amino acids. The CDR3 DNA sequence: TGTGCCAGCTCACCCCGTGGGACAGCCCCAGAGACCCAGTACTTC. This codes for CASSPRGTAPETQYF.

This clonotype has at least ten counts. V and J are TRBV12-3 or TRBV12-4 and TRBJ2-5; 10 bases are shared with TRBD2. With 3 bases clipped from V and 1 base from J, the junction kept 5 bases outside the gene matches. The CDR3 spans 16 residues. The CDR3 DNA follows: TGTGCCAGCAGTTTGTGGGGACTAGCGATCCAAGAGACCCAGTACTTC. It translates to CASSLWGLAIQETQYF.

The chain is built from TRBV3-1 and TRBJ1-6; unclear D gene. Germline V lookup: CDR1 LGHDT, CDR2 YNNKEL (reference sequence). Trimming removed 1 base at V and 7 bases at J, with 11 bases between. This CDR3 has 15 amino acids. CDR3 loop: CASSQAGSWNSPLHF. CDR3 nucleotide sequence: TGTGCCAGCAGCCAAGCGGGGTCTTGGAATTCACCCCTCCACTTT.

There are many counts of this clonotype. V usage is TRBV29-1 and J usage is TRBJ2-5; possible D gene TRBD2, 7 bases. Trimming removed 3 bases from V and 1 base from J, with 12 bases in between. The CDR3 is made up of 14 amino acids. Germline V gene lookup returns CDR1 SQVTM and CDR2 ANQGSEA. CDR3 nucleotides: TGCAGCGTTGAGAGGGGAGGGGGCCAAGAGACCCAGTACTTC. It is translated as CSVERGGGQETQYF.

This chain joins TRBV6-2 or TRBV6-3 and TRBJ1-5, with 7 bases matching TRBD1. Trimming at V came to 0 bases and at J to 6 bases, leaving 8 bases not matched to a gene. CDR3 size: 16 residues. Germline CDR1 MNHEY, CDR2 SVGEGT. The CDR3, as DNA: TGTGCCAGCAGTTACTCGTTTCGGACAGGCCGTCAGCCCCAGCATTTT. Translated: CASSYSFRTGRQPQHF.

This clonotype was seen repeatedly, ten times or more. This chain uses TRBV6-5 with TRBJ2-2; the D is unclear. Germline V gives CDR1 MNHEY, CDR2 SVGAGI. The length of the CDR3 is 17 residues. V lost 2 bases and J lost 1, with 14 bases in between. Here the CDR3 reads CASSYGLNEGNTGELFF. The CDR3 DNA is TGTGCCAGCAGTTACGGGCTGAACGAAGGGAACACCGGGGAGCTGTTTTTT.

This chain's CDR3 is CASSLTGFGQYF. The CDR3 coding sequence is TGTGCCAGCAGCCTTACAGGTTTCGGGCAGTACTTC. The rearrangement joins TRBV7-9 to TRBJ2-7, with D perhaps matching TRBD1 (5 bases). The V end lost 5 bases, the J end lost 9 bases, and 14 bases lay between the germline ends. The CDR3 spans 12 residues. Germline CDR1 reads SEHNR; CDR2 reads FQNEAQ (reference sequence).

CDR3 protein: CASSQDPLADEQYF. The DNA of the CDR3 is TGCGCCAGCAGCCAAGACCCACTAGCGGACGAGCAGTACTTC. The chain employs TRBV4-1 and TRBJ2-7, with 8 bases matching TRBD2. The CDR3 length is 14 residues. Per germline, CDR1 MGHRA and CDR2 YSYEKL. V dropped 0 bases and J dropped 5; count of bases not matched to a gene: 3.

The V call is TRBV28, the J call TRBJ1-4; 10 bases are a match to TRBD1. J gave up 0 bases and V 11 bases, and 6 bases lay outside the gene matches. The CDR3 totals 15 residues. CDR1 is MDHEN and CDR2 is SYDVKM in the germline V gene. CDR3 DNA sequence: TGTGCCGGAGGGACAGGGGCTACAACTAATGAAAAACTGTTTTTT. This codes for CAGGTGATTNEKLFF.

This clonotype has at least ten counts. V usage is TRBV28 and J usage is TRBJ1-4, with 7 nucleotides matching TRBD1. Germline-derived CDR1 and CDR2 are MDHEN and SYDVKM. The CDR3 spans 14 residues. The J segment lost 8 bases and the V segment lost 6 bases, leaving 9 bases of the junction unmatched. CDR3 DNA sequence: TGTGCCAGCAGCCCAGGGGGTGATACCGAAAAACTGTTTTTT. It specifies CASSPGGDTEKLFF.

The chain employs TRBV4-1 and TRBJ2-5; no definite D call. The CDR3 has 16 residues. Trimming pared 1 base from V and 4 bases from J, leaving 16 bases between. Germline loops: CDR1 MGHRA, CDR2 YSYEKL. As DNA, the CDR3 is TGCGCCAGCAGCCAAGTAGGGTCGGTGGTGGGAGAGACCCAGTACTTC. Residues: CASSQVGSVVGETQYF.

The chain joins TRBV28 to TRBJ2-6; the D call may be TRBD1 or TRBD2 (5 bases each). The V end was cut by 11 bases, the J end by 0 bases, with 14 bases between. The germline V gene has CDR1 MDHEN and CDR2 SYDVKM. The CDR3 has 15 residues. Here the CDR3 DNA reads TGTGCCGGCTCGGGGCGAATCTCTGGGGCCAACGTCCTGACTTTC. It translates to CAGSGRISGANVLTF.

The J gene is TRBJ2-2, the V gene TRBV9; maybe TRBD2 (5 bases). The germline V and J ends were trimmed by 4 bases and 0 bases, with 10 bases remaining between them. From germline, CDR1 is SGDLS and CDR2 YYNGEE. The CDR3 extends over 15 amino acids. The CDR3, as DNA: TGTGCCAGCAGCTCCAGCGGAGCGAACACCGGGGAGCTGTTTTTT. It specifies CASSSSGANTGELFF. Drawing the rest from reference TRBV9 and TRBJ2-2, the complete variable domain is DSGVTQTPKHLITATGQRVTLRCSPRSGDLSVYWYQQSLDQGLQFLIQYYNGEERAKGNILERFSAQQFPDLHSELNLSSLELGDSALYFCASSSSGANTGELFFGEGSRLTVL.

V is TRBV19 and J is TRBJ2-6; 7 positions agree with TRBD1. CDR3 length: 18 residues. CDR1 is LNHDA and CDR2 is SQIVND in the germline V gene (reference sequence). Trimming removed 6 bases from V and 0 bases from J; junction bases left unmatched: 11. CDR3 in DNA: TGTGCCAGTAGCACACAGGGGATTGAAAGCTCTGGGGCCAACGTCCTGACTTTC. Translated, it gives CASSTQGIESSGANVLTF.

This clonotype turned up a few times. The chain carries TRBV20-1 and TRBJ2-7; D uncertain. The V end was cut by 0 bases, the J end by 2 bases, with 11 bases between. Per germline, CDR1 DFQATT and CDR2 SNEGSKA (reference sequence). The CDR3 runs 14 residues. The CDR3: CSARDLGNPYEQYF. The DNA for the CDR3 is TGCAGTGCTAGAGATCTGGGGAACCCCTACGAGCAGTACTTC.

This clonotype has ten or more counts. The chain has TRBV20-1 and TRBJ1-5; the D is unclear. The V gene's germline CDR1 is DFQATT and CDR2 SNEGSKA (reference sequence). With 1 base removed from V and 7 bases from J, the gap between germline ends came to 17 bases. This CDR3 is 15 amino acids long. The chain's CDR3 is CSARAGRAVWQPQHF. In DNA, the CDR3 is TGCAGTGCTAGAGCCGGAAGGGCGGTGTGGCAGCCCCAGCATTTT.

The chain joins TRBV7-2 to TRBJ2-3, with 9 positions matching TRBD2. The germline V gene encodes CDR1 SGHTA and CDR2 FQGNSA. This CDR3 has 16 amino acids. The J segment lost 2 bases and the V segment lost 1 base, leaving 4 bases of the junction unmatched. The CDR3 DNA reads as TGTGCCAGCAGCTTAGGTAGCGGGAGTCTCACAGATACGCAGTATTTT. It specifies CASSLGSGSLTDTQYF.

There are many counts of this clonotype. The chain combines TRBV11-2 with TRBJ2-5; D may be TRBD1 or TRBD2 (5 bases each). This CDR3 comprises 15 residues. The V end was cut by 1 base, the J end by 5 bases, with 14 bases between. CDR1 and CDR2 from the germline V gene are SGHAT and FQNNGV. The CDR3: CASSLVSGWGETQYF. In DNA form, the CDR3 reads TGTGCCAGCAGCTTAGTTTCAGGCTGGGGGGAGACCCAGTACTTC. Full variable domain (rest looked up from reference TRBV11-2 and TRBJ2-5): EAGVAQSPRYKIIEKRQSVAFWCNPISGHATLYWYQQILGQGPKLLIQFQNNGVVDDSQLPKDRFSAERLKGVDSTLKIQPAKLEDSAVYLCASSLVSGWGETQYFGPGTRLLVL.

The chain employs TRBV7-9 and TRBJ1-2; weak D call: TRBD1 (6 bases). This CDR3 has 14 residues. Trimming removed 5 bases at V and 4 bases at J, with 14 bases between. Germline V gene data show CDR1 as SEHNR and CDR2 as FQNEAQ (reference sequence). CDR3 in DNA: TGTGCCAGCAGCCCAAGGACAGAGCGCTATGGCTACACCTTC. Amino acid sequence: CASSPRTERYGYTF.

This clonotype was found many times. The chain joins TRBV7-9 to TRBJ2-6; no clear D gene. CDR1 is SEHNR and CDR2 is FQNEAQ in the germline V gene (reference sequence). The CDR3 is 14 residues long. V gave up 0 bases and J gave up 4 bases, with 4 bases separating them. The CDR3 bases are TGTGCCAGCAGCTTAGCGTCGGGGGCCAACGTCCTGACTTTC. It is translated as CASSLASGANVLTF. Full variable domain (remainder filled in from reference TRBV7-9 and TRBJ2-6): DTGVSQNPRHKITKRGQNVTFRCDPISEHNRLYWYRQTLGQGPEFLTYFQNEAQLEKSRLLSDRFSAERPKGSFSTLEIQRTEQGDSAMYLCASSLASGANVLTFGAGSRLTVL.

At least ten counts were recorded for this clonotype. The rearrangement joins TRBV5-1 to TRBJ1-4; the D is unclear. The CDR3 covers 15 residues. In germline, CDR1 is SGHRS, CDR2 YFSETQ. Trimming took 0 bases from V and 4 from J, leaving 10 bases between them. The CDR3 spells CASSLDSANNEKLFF. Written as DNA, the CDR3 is TGCGCCAGCAGCTTGGATTCAGCCAATAATGAAAAACTGTTTTTT.

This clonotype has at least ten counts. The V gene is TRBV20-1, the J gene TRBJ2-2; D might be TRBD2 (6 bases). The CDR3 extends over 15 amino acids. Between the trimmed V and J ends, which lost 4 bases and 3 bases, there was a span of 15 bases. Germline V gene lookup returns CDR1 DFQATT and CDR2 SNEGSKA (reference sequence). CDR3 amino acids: CSAKLHGSYTGELFF. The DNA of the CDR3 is TGCAGTGCTAAGCTGCACGGGAGTTACACCGGGGAGCTGTTTTTT.

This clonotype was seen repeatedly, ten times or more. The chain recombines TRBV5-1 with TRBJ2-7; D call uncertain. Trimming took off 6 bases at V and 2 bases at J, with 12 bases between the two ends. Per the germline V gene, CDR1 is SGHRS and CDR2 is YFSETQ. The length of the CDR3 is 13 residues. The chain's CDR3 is CASKRRPPYEQYF. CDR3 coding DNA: TGCGCCAGCAAGCGCAGGCCACCCTACGAGCAGTACTTC.

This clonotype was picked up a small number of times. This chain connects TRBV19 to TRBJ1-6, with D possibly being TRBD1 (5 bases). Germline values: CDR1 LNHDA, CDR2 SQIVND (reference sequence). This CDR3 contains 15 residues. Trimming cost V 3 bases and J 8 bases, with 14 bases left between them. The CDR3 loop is CASSIGGASYSPLHF. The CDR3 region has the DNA TGTGCCAGTAGTATCGGGGGAGCAAGTTATTCACCCCTCCACTTT.

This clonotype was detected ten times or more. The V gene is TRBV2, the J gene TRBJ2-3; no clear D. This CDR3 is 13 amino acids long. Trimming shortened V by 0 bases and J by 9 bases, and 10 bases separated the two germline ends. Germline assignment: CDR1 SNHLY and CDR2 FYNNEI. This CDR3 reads CASSEAVSRTQYF. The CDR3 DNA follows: TGTGCCAGCAGTGAAGCGGTCAGCCGCACGCAGTATTTT.

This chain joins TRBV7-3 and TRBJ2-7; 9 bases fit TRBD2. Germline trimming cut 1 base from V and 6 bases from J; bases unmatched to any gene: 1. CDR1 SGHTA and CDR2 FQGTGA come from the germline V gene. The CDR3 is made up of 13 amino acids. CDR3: CASSLISGSEQYF. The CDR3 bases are TGTGCCAGCAGCTTAATTAGCGGGAGCGAGCAGTACTTC.

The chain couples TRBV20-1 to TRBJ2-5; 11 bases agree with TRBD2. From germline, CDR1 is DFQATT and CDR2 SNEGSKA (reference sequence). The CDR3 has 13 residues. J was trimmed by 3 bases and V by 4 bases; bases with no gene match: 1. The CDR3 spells CSAKTSGKETQYF. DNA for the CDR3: TGCAGTGCTAAGACTAGCGGGAAAGAGACCCAGTACTTC.